This record looks at one T cell receptor beta chain sequence and its context. The V gene's germline CDR1 is MDHEN and CDR2 SYDVKM. V lost 6 bases, J lost 7 bases, and 15 bases lay in between. This CDR3 has 14 residues. The data were obtained in a study of technical replicates of blood from several donors. Some clones are missing from TCRdb's copy, which holds only in-frame ones; the method was immunoSEQ multiplex PCR. The sample consists of 55,000 to 75,000 clones, around 93% of them appearing once. This TCR was sampled from a human donor in good health. The sample consisted of T cells isolated from PBMCs. The rearrangement joins TRBV28 to TRBJ1-4; D not certain. The CDR3 DNA is TGTGCCAGCAGACCTGGGAGTAATAGTGAAAAACTGTTTTTT. Amino acids: CASRPGSNSEKLFF.